These T cell receptor beta chains were read from a single sample in a study of OX40 agonist ivuxolimab in advanced cancers. Method: immunoSEQ multiplex PCR; TCRdb's copy keeps in-frame clones and lacks some. This table holds 53,000 or so clones, less than 85% found once. This material consisted of CD4+ or CD8+ T cells sorted from blood, taken in a trial of the OX40 agonist ivuxolimab. Receptors originate from an adult with an advanced solid tumor such as melanoma, head and neck, liver or kidney cancer. The CDR3 runs from the conserved cysteine through the conserved F or W. Fields, in order: V gene, J gene, clone size, D gene, CDR3 protein, CDR3 DNA. A D gene is named only where the DNA matches it firmly. Size is omitted from some rows. Given values are once, few, many or a class for expanded clones.

>TRBV4-2|TRBJ1-2|few|-
CASSQGRVGYTF
TGTGCCAGCAGCCAGGGCAGGGTTGGCTACACCTTC
>TRBV2|TRBJ1-3|-|-
CASSAGLGSGNTIYF
TGTGCCAGCAGTGCAGGGCTGGGCTCTGGAAACACCATATATTTT
>TRBV10-3|TRBJ1-4|-|-
CAIRDDNEKLFF
TGTGCCATCAGGGACGATAATGAAAAACTGTTTTTT
>TRBV28|TRBJ1-5|-|TRBD1
CASSLTKTGGGLNQPQHF
TGTGCCAGCAGTTTAACAAAGACAGGGGGTGGACTCAATCAGCCCCAGCATTTT
>TRBV18|TRBJ1-1|-|-
CASSSDKNTEAFF
TGTGCCAGCTCTTCGGACAAGAACACTGAAGCTTTCTTT
>TRBV6-5|TRBJ2-7|-|TRBD1
CASSAGTGIYEQYF
TGTGCCAGCAGTGCCGGGACAGGGATTTACGAGCAGTACTTC
>TRBV5-3|TRBJ2-7|-|TRBD1
CARSPRIPGGPPIPYYEQYF
TGTGCCAGAAGCCCCCGTATCCCAGGGGGACCGCCGATCCCCTACTACGAGCAGTACTTC
>TRBV5-1|TRBJ1-2|-|-
CASSPHYGGYTF
TGCGCCAGCAGCCCCCACTACGGGGGCTACACCTTC
>TRBV4-2|TRBJ2-7|-|TRBD1
CASSLFGTAGNEQYF
TGTGCCAGCAGCTTATTCGGGACAGCCGGAAACGAGCAGTACTTC
>TRBV5-5|TRBJ2-7|-|TRBD1
CASSLAGTGGYEQYF
TGTGCCAGCAGCTTGGCGGGGACAGGGGGTTACGAGCAGTACTTC
>TRBV30|TRBJ2-1|few|-
CAWSSGTSRFF
TGTGCCTGGAGTTCCGGGACCAGCCGGTTCTTC
>TRBV5-1|TRBJ2-1|-|-
CASSPGTNNEQFF
TGCGCCAGCAGCCCCGGGACGAACAATGAGCAGTTCTTC
>TRBV6-1|TRBJ2-1|-|-
CASSEGRSSSYNEQFF
TGTGCCAGCAGTGAAGGTCGGTCAAGCTCCTACAATGAGCAGTTCTTC
>TRBV7-8|TRBJ2-7|-|-
CASSSLPSGQSDYEQYF
TGTGCCAGCAGCTCCCTCCCCTCCGGACAGTCAGACTACGAGCAGTACTTC
>TRBV27|TRBJ1-5|-|TRBD1
CASSLSLGGLVSNQPQHF
TGTGCCAGCAGTTTATCGTTAGGGGGCTTGGTGAGCAATCAGCCCCAGCATTTT
>TRBV16|TRBJ2-2|-|-
CASSQFRNTGELFF
TGTGCCAGCAGCCAATTCCGAAACACCGGGGAGCTGTTTTTT
>TRBV14|TRBJ2-5|once|-
CASSQVGWTQYF
TGTGCCAGCAGCCAAGTAGGATGGACCCAGTACTTC
>TRBV19|TRBJ2-6|-|-
CASSTGAGANVLTF
TGTGCCAGTAGTACAGGGGCTGGGGCCAACGTCCTGACTTTC
>TRBV10-3|TRBJ1-3|-|-
CAISQTGNGNTIYF
TGTGCCATCAGTCAAACAGGGAATGGAAACACCATATATTTT
>TRBV5-4|TRBJ2-2|once|-
CASSLAAGPATGELFF
TGTGCCAGCAGCCTAGCCGCGGGACCAGCCACCGGGGAGCTGTTTTTT
>TRBV30|TRBJ2-3|-|-
CAWRQGISTDTQYF
TGTGCCTGGAGGCAGGGGATTAGCACAGATACGCAGTATTTT
>TRBV25-1|TRBJ2-7|-|TRBD1
CASSEYKGTADEQYF
TGTGCCAGCAGTGAATATAAAGGGACAGCTGATGAGCAGTACTTC
>TRBV6-1|TRBJ2-7|-|-
CASRSIRGPTYEQYF
TGTGCCAGCCGATCGATTCGGGGGCCGACCTACGAGCAGTACTTC
>TRBV28|TRBJ2-5|-|TRBD2
CASSPGRAETQYF
TGTGCCAGCAGCCCGGGGAGGGCAGAGACCCAGTACTTC
>TRBV5-1|TRBJ1-4|once|TRBD1
CASSFGTANEKLFF
TGCGCCAGCAGCTTCGGGACAGCAAATGAAAAACTGTTTTTT
>TRBV18|TRBJ1-1|-|-
CASSLLNTEAFF
TGTGCCAGCTCACTCCTGAACACTGAAGCTTTCTTT
>TRBV28|TRBJ2-6|-|TRBD1
CASGPPGQGPSGANVLTF
TGTGCCAGCGGACCCCCGGGACAGGGACCCTCTGGGGCCAACGTCCTGACTTTC
>TRBV2|TRBJ1-6|once|-
CASSGDSNSPLHF
TGTGCCAGCAGTGGGGATAGCAATTCACCCCTCCACTTT